These T cell receptor beta chains were read from a single sample in a study of blood T cell repertoires in COVID-19. TCRdb's copy holds only in-frame clones and misses some; the assay was immunoSEQ multiplex PCR. In the table there are about 230,000 clones, 65% to 90% of which are singletons. The material sequenced was peripheral blood. These receptors originate from a man between 45 and 60 years old with COVID-19, enrolled during active disease. Each CDR3 is given with its conserved first and last residue. D genes are given only for firm matches. Size is stated for part of the rows, as once, few or many counts, or as a class when the clone is expanded.

J: TRBJ1-6; length: 15; D: -; V: TRBV14; size: -; DNA: TGTGCCAGCAGCCAAGATCCTGGGGCGGGGTCACCCCTCCACTTT; CDR3: CASSQDPGAGSPLHF
J: TRBJ1-4; length: 14; D: TRBD1; V: TRBV7-9; size: -; DNA: TGTGCCAGCAGCCGACAGGGGGATAATGAAAAACTGTTTTTT; CDR3: CASSRQGDNEKLFF
J: TRBJ1-2; length: 12; D: -; V: TRBV28; size: once; DNA: TGTGCCACAGCTGGAGGGTCCTATGGCTACACCTTC; CDR3: CATAGGSYGYTF
J: TRBJ2-1; length: 15; D: TRBD2; V: TRBV3-1/TRBV3-2; size: -; DNA: TGTGCCAGCAGCCAAGTTAGCGGGAGAGTCGATGAGCAGTTCTTC; CDR3: CASSQVSGRVDEQFF
J: TRBJ2-2; length: 15; D: TRBD2; V: TRBV5-1; size: -; DNA: TGCGCCAGCAGCAAGGCTAGCGGGAGGACCGGGGAGCTGTTTTTT; CDR3: CASSKASGRTGELFF
J: TRBJ2-2; length: 13; D: -; V: TRBV18; size: -; DNA: TGTGCCAGCTTACCCAGGGGTACCGGGGAGCTGTTTTTT; CDR3: CASLPRGTGELFF
J: TRBJ1-6; length: 16; D: TRBD1; V: TRBV7-8; size: -; DNA: TGTGCCAGCAGCACCCCGGGACAGGGGTATAATTCACCCCTCCACTTT; CDR3: CASSTPGQGYNSPLHF
J: TRBJ2-7; length: 17; D: -; V: TRBV6-2/TRBV6-3; size: few; DNA: TGTGCCAGCAGTTTTTGGATTAGCGGACTCTCCGGCTACGAGCAGTACTTC; CDR3: CASSFWISGLSGYEQYF
J: TRBJ2-3; length: 16; D: TRBD2; V: TRBV18; size: -; DNA: TGTGCCAGCTCACCCGGGACTACCACGCGCGCAGATACGCAGTATTTT; CDR3: CASSPGTTTRADTQYF
J: TRBJ1-5; length: 17; D: TRBD1; V: TRBV27; size: -; DNA: TGTGCCAGCAGTTTATCGACCGGGACAGGGGGCAATCAGCCCCAGCATTTT; CDR3: CASSLSTGTGGNQPQHF
J: TRBJ2-7; length: 12; D: TRBD1; V: TRBV2; size: -; DNA: TGTGCCAGCGGTCAGGGGGCAGGCGAGCAGTACTTC; CDR3: CASGQGAGEQYF
J: TRBJ1-1; length: 13; D: TRBD1; V: TRBV6-2/TRBV6-3; size: once; DNA: TGTGCCAGCAGTACAGACAGGGTGGCTGAAGCTTTCTTT; CDR3: CASSTDRVAEAFF
J: TRBJ2-2; length: 14; D: -; V: TRBV29-1; size: -; DNA: TGCAGCGTCGCTGGGCAGTTTAACACCGGGGAGCTGTTTTTT; CDR3: CSVAGQFNTGELFF
J: TRBJ2-7; length: 14; D: -; V: TRBV7-8; size: -; DNA: TGTGCCAGCAGCTTAATGGACTCCCGGCGAGAGCAGTACTTC; CDR3: CASSLMDSRREQYF
J: TRBJ2-3; length: 15; D: TRBD1; V: TRBV6-5; size: -; DNA: TGTGCCAGCAGCGCCGAGACAGGGGGCACAGATACGCAGTATTTT; CDR3: CASSAETGGTDTQYF
J: TRBJ2-1; length: 16; D: -; V: TRBV6-5; size: -; DNA: TGTGCCAGCAGTTACTCCCATGGCGGGCTCTACAATGAGCAGTTCTTC; CDR3: CASSYSHGGLYNEQFF
J: TRBJ2-1; length: 21; D: TRBD1; V: TRBV14; size: -; DNA: TGTGCCAGCAGCCAGACCCAAGTGGGGGACAGGCCCGCGCGCTCCTACAATGAGCAGTTCTTC; CDR3: CASSQTQVGDRPARSYNEQFF
J: TRBJ1-1; length: 14; D: -; V: TRBV2; size: -; DNA: TGTGCCAGCAGAGAGGGGACACTAGGCCCTGAAGCTTTCTTT; CDR3: CASREGTLGPEAFF
J: TRBJ1-2; length: 15; D: TRBD1; V: TRBV10-2; size: -; DNA: TGCGCCAGCAGCCAGGGACAGGGATTTGGCTATGGCTACACCTTC; CDR3: CASSQGQGFGYGYTF
J: TRBJ1-6; length: 15; D: TRBD1; V: TRBV13; size: -; DNA: TGTGCCAGCAGCCCTGGACAGGGGGGTTATTCACCCCTCCACTTT; CDR3: CASSPGQGGYSPLHF
J: TRBJ1-4; length: 15; D: TRBD1; V: TRBV6-6; size: -; DNA: TGTGCCAGCAGTTTAGGACAGGGCACTAATGAAAAACTGTTTTTT; CDR3: CASSLGQGTNEKLFF
J: TRBJ2-1; length: 15; D: TRBD2; V: TRBV10-3; size: few; DNA: TGTGCCATCAGGATGCTAGCGGGGGGTGACAATGAGCAGTTCTTC; CDR3: CAIRMLAGGDNEQFF